This is a list of T cell receptor beta chains from one sample in a study of T cell repertoires in cytomegalovirus infection. TCRdb re-called the reads with MiXCR, one entry per CDR3 protein. This table has approximately 180,000 distinct CDR3 sequences, about 17% appearing once. Material for sequencing was CD8+ T cells from PBMCs. The receptors were sampled from a human donor in good health (CMV status not recorded). Some clones in this sample may be carry-over from other donors' samples. CDR3s include the opening cysteine and the closing phenylalanine or tryptophan. D genes are given only for firm matches. Rows may omit the clone size; those that give it use once, few, many or a size class.

D gene	J gene	clone size	V gene	CDR3 protein	CDR3 DNA
TRBD1	TRBJ2-2	NA	TRBV7-6	CASSLFGLRQGSPSGELFF	TGTGCCAGCAGCTTATTTGGCCTACGACAGGGAAGTCCGTCCGGGGAGCTGTTTTTT
TRBD1	TRBJ2-1	NA	TRBV5-6	CASSPRQGRGDEQFF	TGTGCCAGCAGTCCCCGACAGGGGCGCGGCGATGAGCAGTTCTTC
NA	TRBJ1-5	few	TRBV5-6	CASSLIGGDQPQHF	TGTGCCAGCAGTCTTATCGGGGGCGATCAGCCCCAGCATTTT
NA	TRBJ1-5	few	TRBV5-6	CASSAGGGQPQHF	TGTGCCAGCAGCGCGGGGGGCGGTCAGCCCCAGCATTTT
NA	TRBJ2-7	few	TRBV6-6	CASSFVYPGEQYF	TGTGCCAGCAGTTTCGTATACCCGGGGGAGCAGTACTTC
NA	TRBJ1-1	NA	TRBV14	CASSQGWSTEAFF	TGTGCCAGCAGCCAAGGTTGGAGCACTGAAGCTTTCTTT
NA	TRBJ2-1	NA	TRBV4-3	CASSQQGFEQFF	TGCGCCAGCAGCCAACAGGGGTTTGAGCAGTTCTTC
NA	TRBJ2-1	few	TRBV7-2	CASSLVRYNEQFF	TGTGCCAGCAGCTTAGTCAGATACAATGAGCAGTTCTTC
NA	TRBJ2-1	NA	TRBV7-7	CASSPVGGPTGNEQFF	TGTGCCAGCAGCCCAGTGGGGGGGCCCACAGGCAATGAGCAGTTCTTC
TRBD2	TRBJ2-3	NA	TRBV6-2/TRBV6-3	CASPPGGGAVGDTQYF	TGTGCCAGCCCTCCTGGCGGGGGGGCCGTGGGAGATACGCAGTATTTT
TRBD2	TRBJ2-7	NA	TRBV12-3/TRBV12-4	CASSLTSGLSYEQYF	TGTGCCAGCAGTTTAACTAGCGGTTTATCCTACGAGCAGTACTTC
NA	TRBJ2-7	NA	TRBV28	CASSLWGPWGFYEQYF	TGTGCCAGCAGTTTATGGGGCCCGTGGGGATTCTACGAGCAGTACTTC
TRBD1	TRBJ1-2	NA	TRBV11-2	CASSLFTGGYGYTF	TGTGCCAGCAGCTTATTTACAGGGGGCTATGGCTACACCTTC
TRBD1	TRBJ1-5	few	TRBV7-8	CASSFDRVEGTRTYQPQHF	TGTGCCAGCAGCTTCGACAGGGTCGAGGGGACAAGGACGTATCAGCCCCAGCATTTT
NA	TRBJ1-4	NA	TRBV5-5	CASSLEYSQRANEKLFF	TGTGCCAGCAGCTTGGAGTACAGCCAACGGGCTAATGAAAAACTGTTTTTT